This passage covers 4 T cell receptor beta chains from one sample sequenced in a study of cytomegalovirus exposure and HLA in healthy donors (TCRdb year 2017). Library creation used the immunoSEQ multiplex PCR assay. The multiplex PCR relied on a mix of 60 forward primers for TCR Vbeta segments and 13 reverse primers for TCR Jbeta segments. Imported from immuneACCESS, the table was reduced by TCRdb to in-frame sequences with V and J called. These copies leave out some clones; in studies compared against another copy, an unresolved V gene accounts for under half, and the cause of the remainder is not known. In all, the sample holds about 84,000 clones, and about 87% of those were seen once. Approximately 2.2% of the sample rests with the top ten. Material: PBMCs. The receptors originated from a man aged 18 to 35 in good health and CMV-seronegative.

The CDR3 region is CASSSGTIVPYEQYF. CDR3 nucleotides: TGTGCCAGCAGTTCCGGGACTATCGTTCCCTACGAGCAGTACTTC. The genes are TRBV28 and TRBJ2-7, with 7 positions matching TRBD2. The CDR3 has 15 residues. Germline assignment: CDR1 MDHEN and CDR2 SYDVKM. V shed 4 bases and J 2 bases; nucleotides not matched to a gene: 8.

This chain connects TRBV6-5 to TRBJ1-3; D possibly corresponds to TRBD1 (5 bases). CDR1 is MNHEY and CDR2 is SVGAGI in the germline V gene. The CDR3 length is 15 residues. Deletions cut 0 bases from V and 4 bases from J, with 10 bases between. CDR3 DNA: TGTGCCAGCAGTTACTCCGTGGGGGGAGGAAACACCATATATTTT. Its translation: CASSYSVGGGNTIYF.

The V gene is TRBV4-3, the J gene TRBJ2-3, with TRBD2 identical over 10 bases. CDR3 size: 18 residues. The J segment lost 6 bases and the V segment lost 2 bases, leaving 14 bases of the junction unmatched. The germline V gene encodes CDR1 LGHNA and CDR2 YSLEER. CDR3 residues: CASSQKSRITSGADTQYF. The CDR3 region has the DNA TGCGCCAGCAGCCAAAAGTCCCGGATAACTAGCGGGGCTGATACGCAGTATTTT.

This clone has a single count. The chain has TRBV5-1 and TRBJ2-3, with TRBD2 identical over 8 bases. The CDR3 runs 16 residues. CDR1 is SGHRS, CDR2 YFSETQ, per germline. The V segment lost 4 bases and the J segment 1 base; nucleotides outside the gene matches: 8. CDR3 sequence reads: CASSSEAGVGTDTQYF. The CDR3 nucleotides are TGCGCCAGCAGCAGCGAAGCGGGGGTGGGCACAGATACGCAGTATTTT.